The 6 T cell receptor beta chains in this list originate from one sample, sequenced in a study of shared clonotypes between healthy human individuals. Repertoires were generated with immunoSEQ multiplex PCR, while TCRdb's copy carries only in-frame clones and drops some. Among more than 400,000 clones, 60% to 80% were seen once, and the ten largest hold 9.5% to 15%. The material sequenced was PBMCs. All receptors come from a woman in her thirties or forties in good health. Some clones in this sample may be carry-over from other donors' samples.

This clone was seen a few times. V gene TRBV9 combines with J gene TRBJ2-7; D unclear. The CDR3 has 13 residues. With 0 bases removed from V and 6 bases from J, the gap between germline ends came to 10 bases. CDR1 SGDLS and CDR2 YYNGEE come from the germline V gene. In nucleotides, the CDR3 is TGTGCCAGCAGCGTAGTTTTGGGTGGCGAGCAGTACTTC. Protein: CASSVVLGGEQYF.

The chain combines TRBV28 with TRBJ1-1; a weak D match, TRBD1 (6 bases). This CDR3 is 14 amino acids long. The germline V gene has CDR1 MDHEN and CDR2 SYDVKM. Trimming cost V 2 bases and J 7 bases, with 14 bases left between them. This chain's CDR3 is CASSLRQEVGEAFF. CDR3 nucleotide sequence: TGTGCCAGCAGTTTAAGACAGGAGGTTGGTGAAGCTTTCTTT.

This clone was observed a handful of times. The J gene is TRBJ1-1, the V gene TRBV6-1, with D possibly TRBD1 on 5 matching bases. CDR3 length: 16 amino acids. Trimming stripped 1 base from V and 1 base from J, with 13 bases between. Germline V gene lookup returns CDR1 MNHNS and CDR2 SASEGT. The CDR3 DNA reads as TGTGCCAGCAGTGAAGAGGATGGACATTGGAACACTGAAGCTTTCTTT. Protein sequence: CASSEEDGHWNTEAFF.

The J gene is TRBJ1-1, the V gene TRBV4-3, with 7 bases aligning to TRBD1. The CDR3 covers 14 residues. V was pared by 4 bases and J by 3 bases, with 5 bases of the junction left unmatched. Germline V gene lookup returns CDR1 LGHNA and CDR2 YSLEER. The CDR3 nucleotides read TGCGCCAGCAGCCCGGGACAGCAAGACACTGAAGCTTTCTTT. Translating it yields CASSPGQQDTEAFF.

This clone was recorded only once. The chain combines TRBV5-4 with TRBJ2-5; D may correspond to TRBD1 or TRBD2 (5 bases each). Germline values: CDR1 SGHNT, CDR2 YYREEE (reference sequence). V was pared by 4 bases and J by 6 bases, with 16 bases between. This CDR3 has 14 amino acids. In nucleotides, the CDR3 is TGTGCCAGCAGCCCTTGGGGCAGGGAGAAGACCCAGTACTTC. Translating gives CASSPWGREKTQYF.

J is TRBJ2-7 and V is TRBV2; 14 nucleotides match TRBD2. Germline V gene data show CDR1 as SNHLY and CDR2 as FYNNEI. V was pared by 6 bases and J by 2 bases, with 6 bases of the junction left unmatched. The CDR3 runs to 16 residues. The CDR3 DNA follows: TGTGCCAGCAGCAGAACGGGACTAGCGGGAGCCTACGAGCAGTACTTC. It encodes CASSRTGLAGAYEQYF. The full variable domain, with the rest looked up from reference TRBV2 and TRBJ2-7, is EPEVTQTPSHQVTQMGQEVILRCVPISNHLYFYWYRQILGQKVEFLVSFYNNEISEKSEIFDDQFSVERPDGSNFTLKIRSTKLEDSAMYFCASSRTGLAGAYEQYFGPGTRLTVT.